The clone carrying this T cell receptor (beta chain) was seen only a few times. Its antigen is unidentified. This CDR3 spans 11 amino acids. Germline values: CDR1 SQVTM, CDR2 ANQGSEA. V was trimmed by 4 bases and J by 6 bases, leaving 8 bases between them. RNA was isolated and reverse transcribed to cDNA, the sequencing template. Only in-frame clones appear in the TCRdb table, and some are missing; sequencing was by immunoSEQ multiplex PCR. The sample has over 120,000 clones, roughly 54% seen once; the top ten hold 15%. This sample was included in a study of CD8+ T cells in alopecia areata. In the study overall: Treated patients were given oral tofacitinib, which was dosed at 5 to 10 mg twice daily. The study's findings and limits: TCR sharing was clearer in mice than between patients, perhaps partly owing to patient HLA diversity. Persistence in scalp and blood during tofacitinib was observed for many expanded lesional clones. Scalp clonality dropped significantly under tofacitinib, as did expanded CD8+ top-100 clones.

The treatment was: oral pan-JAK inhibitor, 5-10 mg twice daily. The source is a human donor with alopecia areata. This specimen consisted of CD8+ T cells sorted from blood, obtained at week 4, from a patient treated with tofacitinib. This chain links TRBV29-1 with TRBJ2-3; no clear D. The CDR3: CSVVAGDTQYF. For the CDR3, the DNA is TGCAGCGTTGTAGCTGGGGATACGCAGTATTTT.